This TCR beta chain derives from a study of type 1 regulatory T cells. Study as a whole: This in vitro CD4 product, T-allo10, is enriched for Tr1 cells and alloantigen-specific.

TCRdb itself ran the reads through MiXCR, one entry per CDR3 protein. Of some 71,000 distinct CDR3 sequences listed, more than 20% are singletons. This clonotype was seen ten or more times. Its specificity is not known. Study-level results: Tr1 cells had a more restricted TCR repertoire than non-Tr1 cells.

Germline-derived CDR1 and CDR2 are SGHRS and YFSETQ. Trimming left V 3 bases short and J 0 bases short, with 13 bases between. The CDR3 covers 16 residues. The chain uses TRBV5-1 and TRBJ1-3; possibly TRBD1 for D (6 bases). The sample comprised cultured type 1 regulatory T (Tr1) cells, either the whole culture or a sorted fraction (not recorded which). This sequence was found in a human donor in good health. The CDR3 bases are TGCGCCAGCAGCTCGACAGGCGGGCGCTCTGGAAACACCATATATTTT. Protein product: CASSSTGGRSGNTIYF.